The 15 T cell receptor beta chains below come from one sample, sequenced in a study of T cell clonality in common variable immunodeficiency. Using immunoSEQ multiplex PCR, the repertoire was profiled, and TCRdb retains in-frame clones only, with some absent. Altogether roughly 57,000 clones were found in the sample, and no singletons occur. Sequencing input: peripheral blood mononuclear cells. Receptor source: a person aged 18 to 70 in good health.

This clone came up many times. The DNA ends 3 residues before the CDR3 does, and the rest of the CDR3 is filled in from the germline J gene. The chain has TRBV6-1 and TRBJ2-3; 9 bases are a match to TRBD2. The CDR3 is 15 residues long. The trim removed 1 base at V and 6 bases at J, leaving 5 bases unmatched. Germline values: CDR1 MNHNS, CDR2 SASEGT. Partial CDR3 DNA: TGTGCCAGCAGTGAAGAAGCGGGAGGAGCCGATACG. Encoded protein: CASSEEAGGADT. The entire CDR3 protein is CASSEEAGGADTQYF.

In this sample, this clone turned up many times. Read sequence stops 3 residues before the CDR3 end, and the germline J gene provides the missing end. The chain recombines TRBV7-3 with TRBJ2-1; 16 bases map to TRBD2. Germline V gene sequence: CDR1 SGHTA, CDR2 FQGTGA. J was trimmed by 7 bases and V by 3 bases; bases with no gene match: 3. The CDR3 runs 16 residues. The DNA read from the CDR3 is TGTGCCAGCAGCTTGGGACTAGCGGGAGGGGGTAATGAG. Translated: CASSLGLAGGGNE. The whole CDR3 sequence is CASSLGLAGGGNEQFF.

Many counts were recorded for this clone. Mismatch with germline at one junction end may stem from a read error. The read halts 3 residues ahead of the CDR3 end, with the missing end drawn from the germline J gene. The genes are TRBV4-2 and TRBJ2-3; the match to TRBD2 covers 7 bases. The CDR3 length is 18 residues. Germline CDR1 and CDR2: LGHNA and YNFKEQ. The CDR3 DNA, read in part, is TGCGCCAGCAGCCAAGCTGAATATGGCCAGCGGGGAGTAGATACG. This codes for CASSQAEYGQRGVDT. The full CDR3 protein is CASSQAEYGQRGVDTQYF.

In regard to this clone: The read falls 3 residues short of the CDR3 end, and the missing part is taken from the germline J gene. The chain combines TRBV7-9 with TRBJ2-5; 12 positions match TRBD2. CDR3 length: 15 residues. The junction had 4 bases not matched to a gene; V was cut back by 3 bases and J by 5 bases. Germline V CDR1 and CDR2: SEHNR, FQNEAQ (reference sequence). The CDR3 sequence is CASSFSLAGGETQYF. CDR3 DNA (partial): TGTGCCAGCAGCTTTTCCCTAGCGGGGGGGGAGACC.

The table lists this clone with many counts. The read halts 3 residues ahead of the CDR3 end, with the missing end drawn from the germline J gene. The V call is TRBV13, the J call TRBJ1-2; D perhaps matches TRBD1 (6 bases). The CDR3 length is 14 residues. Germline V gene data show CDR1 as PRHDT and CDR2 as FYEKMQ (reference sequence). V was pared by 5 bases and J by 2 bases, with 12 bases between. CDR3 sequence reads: CASSGGQNNYGYTF. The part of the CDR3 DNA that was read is TGTGCCAGCAGCGGAGGACAGAACAACTATGGC. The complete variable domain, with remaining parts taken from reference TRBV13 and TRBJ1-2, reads AAGVIQSPRHLIKEKRETATLKCYPIPRHDTVYWYQQGPGQDPQFLISFYEKMQSDKGSIPDRFSAQQFSDYHSELNMSSLELGDSALYFCASSGGQNNYGYTFGSGTRLTVV.

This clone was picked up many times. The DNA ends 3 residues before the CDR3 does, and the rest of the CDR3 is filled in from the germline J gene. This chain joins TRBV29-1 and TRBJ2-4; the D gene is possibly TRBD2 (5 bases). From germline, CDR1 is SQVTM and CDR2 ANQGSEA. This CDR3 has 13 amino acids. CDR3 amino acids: CSVMEAVNYGQYF. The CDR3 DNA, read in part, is TGCAGCGTGATGGAGGCAGTTAACTATGGT.

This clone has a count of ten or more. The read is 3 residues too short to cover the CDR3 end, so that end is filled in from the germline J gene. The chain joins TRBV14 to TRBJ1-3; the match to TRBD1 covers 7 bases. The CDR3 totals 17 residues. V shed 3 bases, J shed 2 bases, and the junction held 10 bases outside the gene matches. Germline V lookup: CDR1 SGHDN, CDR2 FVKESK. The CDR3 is CASSHLPGGLTGNTIYF. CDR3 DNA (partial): TGTGCCAGCAGCCATCTGCCAGGGGGTCTGACTGGAAACACC.

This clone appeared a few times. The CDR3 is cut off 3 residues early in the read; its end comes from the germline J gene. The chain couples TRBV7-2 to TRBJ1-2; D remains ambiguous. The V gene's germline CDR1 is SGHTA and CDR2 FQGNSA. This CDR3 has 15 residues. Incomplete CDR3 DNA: TGTGCCAGCAGCTTGGAAGCGGGAGGAGGTAATGAA. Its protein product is CASSLEAGGGNE. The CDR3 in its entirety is CASSLEAGGGNEYTF.

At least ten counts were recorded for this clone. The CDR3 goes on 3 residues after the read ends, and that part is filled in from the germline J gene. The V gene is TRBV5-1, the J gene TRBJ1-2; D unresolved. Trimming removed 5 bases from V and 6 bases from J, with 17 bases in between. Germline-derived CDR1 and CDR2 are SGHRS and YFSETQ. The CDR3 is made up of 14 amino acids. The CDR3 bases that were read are TGCGCCAGCAGTCAGCCCGAGCGACGAAATGGC. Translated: CASSQPERRNG. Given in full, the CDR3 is CASSQPERRNGYTF.

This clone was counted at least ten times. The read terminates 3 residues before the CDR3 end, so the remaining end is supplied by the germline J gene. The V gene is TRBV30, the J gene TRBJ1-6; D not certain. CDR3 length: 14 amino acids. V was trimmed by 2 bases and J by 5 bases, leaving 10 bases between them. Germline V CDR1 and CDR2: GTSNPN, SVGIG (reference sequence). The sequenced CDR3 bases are TGTGCCTGGAGTTCTGGGCAGGATAATTCACCC. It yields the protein CAWSSGQDNSP. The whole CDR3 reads CAWSSGQDNSPLHF.

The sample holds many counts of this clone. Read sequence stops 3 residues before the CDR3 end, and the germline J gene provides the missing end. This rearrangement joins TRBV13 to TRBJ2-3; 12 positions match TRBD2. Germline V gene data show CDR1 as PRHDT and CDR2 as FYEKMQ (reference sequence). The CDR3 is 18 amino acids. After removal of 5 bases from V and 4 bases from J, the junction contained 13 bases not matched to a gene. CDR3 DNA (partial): TGTGCCAGCAGCGCCGCTAGCGGGGGGGATGTCTTGGCAGATACG. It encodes CASSAASGGDVLADT. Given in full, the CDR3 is CASSAASGGDVLADTQYF.

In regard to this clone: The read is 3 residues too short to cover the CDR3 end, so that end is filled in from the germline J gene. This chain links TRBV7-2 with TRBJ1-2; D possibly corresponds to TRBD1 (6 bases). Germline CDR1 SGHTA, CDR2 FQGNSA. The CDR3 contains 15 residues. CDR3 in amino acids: CASRTSGGAYNDYTF. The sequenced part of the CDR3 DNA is TGTGCCAGCAGGACTAGCGGGGGGGCCTACAATGAC.

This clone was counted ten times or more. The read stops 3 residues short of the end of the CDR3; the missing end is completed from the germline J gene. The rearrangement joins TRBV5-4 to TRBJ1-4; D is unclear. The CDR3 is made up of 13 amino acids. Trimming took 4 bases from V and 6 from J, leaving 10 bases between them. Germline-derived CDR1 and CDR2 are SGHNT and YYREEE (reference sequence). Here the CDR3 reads CASSQGPDEKLFF. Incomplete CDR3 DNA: TGTGCCAGCAGCCAAGGCCCCGATGAAAAA.

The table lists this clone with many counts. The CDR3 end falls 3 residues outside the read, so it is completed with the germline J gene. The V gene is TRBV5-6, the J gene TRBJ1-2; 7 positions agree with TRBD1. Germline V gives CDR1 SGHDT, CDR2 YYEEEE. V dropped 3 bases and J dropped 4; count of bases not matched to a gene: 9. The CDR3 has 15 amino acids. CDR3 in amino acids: CASSSAGGSGYGYTF. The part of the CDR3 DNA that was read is TGTGCCAGCAGCTCGGCAGGGGGTTCTGGCTATGGC.

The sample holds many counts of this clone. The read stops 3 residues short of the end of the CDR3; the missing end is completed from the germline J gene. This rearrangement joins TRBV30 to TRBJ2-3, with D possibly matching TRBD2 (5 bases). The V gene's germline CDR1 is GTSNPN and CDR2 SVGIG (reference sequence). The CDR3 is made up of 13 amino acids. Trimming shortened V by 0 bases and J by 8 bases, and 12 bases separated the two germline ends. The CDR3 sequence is CAWSVIGGGTQYF. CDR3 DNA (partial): TGTGCCTGGAGTGTAATCGGAGGCGGTACG.